Presented here are 21 T cell receptor beta chains from one specimen sequenced in a study of early T cells in non-severe SARS-CoV-2 infection. MiXCR, applied by TCRdb to the 5' RACE reads, yields one record per CDR3 protein. The sample comprises 35,000 to 40,000 distinct CDR3 sequences, 3.9% of which are singletons, and approximately 11% rests with the top ten. The sequencing sample was made of whole blood. The receptors shown here come from an adult who was a healthcare worker with PCR-confirmed SARS-CoV-2 infection or an uninfected control (not recorded which).

In this sample, this clonotype turned up many times. The chain has TRBV7-3 and TRBJ2-2; perhaps TRBD1 as D (5 bases). Between the trimmed V and J ends, which lost 5 bases and 2 bases, there was a span of 12 bases. Germline lookup yields CDR1 SGHTA and CDR2 FQGTGA. The length of the CDR3 is 15 residues. In DNA form, the CDR3 reads TGTGCCAGCAGCCCCAGGACATTTAACACCGGGGAGCTGTTTTTT. Translated: CASSPRTFNTGELFF.

This clonotype was detected many times. The rearrangement links TRBV6-5 to TRBJ1-3, with D perhaps matching TRBD1 (5 bases). Deletions cut 5 bases from V and 0 bases from J, with 14 bases between. Germline assignment: CDR1 MNHEY and CDR2 SVGAGI. CDR3 length: 16 residues. CDR3 DNA: TGTGCCAGCAGTAGGGACGGACCCAACTCTGGAAACACCATATATTTT. This gives the protein CASSRDGPNSGNTIYF.

This clonotype was observed at least ten times. This chain joins TRBV18 and TRBJ1-1; D may be TRBD1 (5 bases). The CDR3 totals 15 residues. V lost 1 base, J lost 2 bases, and 11 bases lay in between. The V gene's germline CDR1 is KGHSH and CDR2 LQKENI. Written as DNA, the CDR3 is TGTGCCAGCTCACCACGCCAGGGCGACAACACTGAAGCTTTCTTT. Translated, it gives CASSPRQGDNTEAFF. Combining the CDR3 with reference TRBV18 and TRBJ1-1 gives the whole variable domain NAGVMQNPRHLVRRRGQEARLRCSPMKGHSHVYWYRQLPEEGLKFMVYLQKENIIDESGMPKERFSAEFPKEGPSILRIQQVVRGDSAAYFCASSPRQGDNTEAFFGQGTRLTVV.

This clonotype was seen many times. The V and J genes are TRBV20-1 and TRBJ2-1; 10 bases agree with TRBD2. Germline CDR1 DFQATT, CDR2 SNEGSKA (reference sequence). This CDR3 region has 14 residues. The J segment lost 7 bases and the V segment lost 4 bases, leaving 7 bases of the junction unmatched. Written as DNA, the CDR3 is TGCAGTGCTAAGGTCTCTAGCGGGAGAAATGAGCAGTTCTTC. Residues: CSAKVSSGRNEQFF.

Ten or more counts support this clonotype. V gene TRBV14 combines with J gene TRBJ1-2, with unresolved D. The ends were cut back, 0 bases at V and 7 bases at J, with 12 bases in the middle. CDR3 length equals 14 residues. Germline loops: CDR1 SGHDN, CDR2 FVKESK. In DNA, the CDR3 is TGTGCCAGCAGCCAAGACCCCCGCTTGGGTGGCTACACCTTC. Translating gives CASSQDPRLGGYTF.

This clonotype came up a few times. The CDR3, as DNA: TGTGCCAGCAGTTCCGAAGGAGACAGACCTTGGGGAGCTTTCTTT. Encoded protein: CASSSEGDRPWGAFF. V gene TRBV28 combines with J gene TRBJ1-1, with D possibly being TRBD1 (5 bases). Germline-derived CDR1 and CDR2 are MDHEN and SYDVKM. The CDR3 has 15 amino acids. Trimming took 4 bases from V and 10 from J, leaving 22 bases between them.

The table lists this clonotype with many counts. The chain has TRBV28 and TRBJ2-3; 11 bases align to TRBD2. Per the germline V gene, CDR1 is MDHEN and CDR2 is SYDVKM. V lost 3 bases and J lost 7; bases outside the gene matches: 9. This CDR3 is built from 16 residues. The CDR3 DNA reads as TGTGCCAGCAGTTTGGGTCTAGCGGGAGGCCGGAATACGCAGTATTTT. Its translation: CASSLGLAGGRNTQYF.

This clonotype was observed a handful of times. In DNA, the CDR3 is TGTGCCAGCACCCGGGGGGGCGAGACTGGAAACACCATATATTTT. Protein: CASTRGGETGNTIYF. The chain recombines TRBV12-3 or TRBV12-4 with TRBJ1-3, with D tentatively TRBD1 (6 bases). V was clipped by 7 bases and J by 2 bases, with 15 bases between them. CDR3 length: 15 residues.

In its sample, this clonotype was seen many times. The chain combines TRBV7-2 with TRBJ2-7; D is perhaps TRBD1 (6 bases). The CDR3 totals 15 residues. The germline V gene has CDR1 SGHTA and CDR2 FQGNSA. V lost 5 bases and J 3 bases, leaving 17 bases between the germline ends. The CDR3 nucleotides read TGTGCCAGCAGCCAAAGACCGGGACAAAACTACGAGCAGTACTTC. The encoded protein is CASSQRPGQNYEQYF.

In its sample, this clonotype was seen many times. The chain joins TRBV6-1 to TRBJ1-6; D gene uncertain. This CDR3 has 14 residues. CDR1 MNHNS and CDR2 SASEGT come from the germline V gene. Trimming removed 2 bases from V and 8 bases from J, with 10 bases in between. As DNA, the CDR3 is TGTGCCAGCAGTGAAAGCGGGTTCGATTCACCCCTCCACTTT. It encodes CASSESGFDSPLHF.

This clonotype was observed a few times. The chain is built from TRBV6-5 and TRBJ2-6; possible D gene TRBD1, 6 bases. The CDR3 contains 15 residues. Trimming stripped 6 bases from V and 2 bases from J, with 11 bases between. CDR1 is MNHEY and CDR2 is SVGAGI in the germline V gene. The CDR3 is CASRSAGAGANVLTF. The CDR3 nucleotides are TGTGCCAGCAGATCCGCAGGGGCTGGGGCCAACGTCCTGACTTTC.

At least ten counts were recorded for this clonotype. V is TRBV12-3 or TRBV12-4 and J is TRBJ1-2; 9 bases map to TRBD1. Trimming at V came to 7 bases and at J to 4 bases, leaving 7 bases not matched to a gene. The CDR3 is 14 residues long. As DNA, the CDR3 is TGTGCCAGCAACCCAGCGGGACAGGGCTATGGCTACACCTTC. Its protein is CASNPAGQGYGYTF.

This CDR3 reads CASSLGEYTGELFF. Here the CDR3 DNA reads TGTGCCAGCAGCTTGGGGGAGTACACCGGGGAGCTGTTTTTT. The chain links TRBV7-3 to TRBJ2-2, with D possibly called TRBD1 or TRBD2 (5 bases each). The ends were cut back, 3 bases at V and 3 bases at J, with 8 bases in the middle. The CDR3 totals 14 residues. Germline loops: CDR1 SGHTA, CDR2 FQGTGA.

A note on this clonotype: This clone may be a read error of a much larger clone one base away. The chain links TRBV7-9 to TRBJ2-7; D unresolved. Germline V gene sequence: CDR1 SEHNR, CDR2 FQNEAQ (reference sequence). The CDR3 is 12 amino acids. CDR3 region: CASSHGSFEQYF. The CDR3 DNA reads TGTGCCAGCAGCCACGGGTCCTTCGAGCAGTACTTC.

This clonotype appeared many times. The chain carries TRBV4-3 and TRBJ2-1, with 9 bases matching TRBD2. The CDR3 length is 16 residues. V dropped 0 bases and J dropped 7; count of bases not matched to a gene: 7. Germline CDR1 is LGHNA and CDR2 is YSLEER. The DNA of the CDR3 is TGCGCCAGCAGCCAAGATGCCGGCGGGAGGGCGAATGAGCAGTTCTTC. Residues: CASSQDAGGRANEQFF.

The genes are TRBV28 and TRBJ2-5; D ambiguous. CDR1 is MDHEN and CDR2 is SYDVKM in the germline V gene. This CDR3 has 15 amino acids. V dropped 1 base and J dropped 1 base, with 10 bases sitting between them. CDR3 residues: CASSLSLEFQETQYF. In DNA form, the CDR3 reads TGTGCCAGCAGTTTATCCCTCGAGTTCCAAGAGACCCAGTACTTC. The full variable domain, its missing parts supplied by reference TRBV28 and TRBJ2-5, is DVKVTQSSRYLVKRTGEKVFLECVQDMDHENMFWYRQDPGLGLRLIYFSYDVKMKEKGDIPEGYSVSREKKERFSLILESASTNQTSMYLCASSLSLEFQETQYFGPGTRLLVL.

This clonotype was counted many times. This chain uses TRBV27 with TRBJ2-6; the D call may be TRBD1 or TRBD2 (5 bases each). This CDR3 is 15 amino acids long. Trimming removed 5 bases at V and 3 bases at J, with 11 bases between. CDR1 is MNHEY and CDR2 is SMNVEV in the germline V gene (reference sequence). The CDR3 reads CASSTRTLGANVLTF. The CDR3 DNA sequence: TGTGCCAGCAGTACTAGGACACTTGGGGCCAACGTCCTGACTTTC.

This clonotype has a handful of counts. The chain links TRBV12-3 or TRBV12-4 to TRBJ1-5; D unclear. The CDR3 runs to 14 residues. V was pared by 2 bases and J by 7 bases, with 12 bases between. CDR3 amino acids: CASSLLGRGQPQHF. The CDR3 DNA is TGTGCCAGCAGTTTATTAGGTCGGGGACAGCCCCAGCATTTT.

This clonotype was detected many times. The chain links TRBV13 to TRBJ1-2, with TRBD1 matching over 7 bases. From germline, CDR1 is PRHDT and CDR2 FYEKMQ (reference sequence). The CDR3 is 14 amino acids. The junction had 7 bases not matched to a gene; V was cut back by 5 bases and J by 4 bases. CDR3 amino acids: CASSKGDSSYGYTF. CDR3 DNA sequence: TGTGCCAGCAGCAAGGGGGACAGTAGCTATGGCTACACCTTC.

This clonotype has just a few counts. This chain connects TRBV20-1 to TRBJ2-1; D unresolved. The germline V gene encodes CDR1 DFQATT and CDR2 SNEGSKA (reference sequence). Trimming stripped 0 bases from V and 8 bases from J, with 17 bases between. The CDR3 totals 15 residues. DNA of the CDR3: TGCAGTGCTAGAGACCTTGATTCAGCGTTTTATGAGCAGTTCTTC. This sequence encodes CSARDLDSAFYEQFF.

This clonotype has at least ten counts. The CDR3 is CASTRSAQRGTGELFF. Written as DNA, the CDR3 is TGTGCCAGCACCCGAAGCGCCCAGCGGGGAACCGGGGAGCTGTTTTTT. The rearrangement uses TRBV7-2 and TRBJ2-2; 7 positions agree with TRBD2. The CDR3 spans 16 residues. The V and J ends lost 7 bases and 5 bases, in that order; junction bases with no gene match: 13. Per germline, CDR1 SGHTA and CDR2 FQGNSA.